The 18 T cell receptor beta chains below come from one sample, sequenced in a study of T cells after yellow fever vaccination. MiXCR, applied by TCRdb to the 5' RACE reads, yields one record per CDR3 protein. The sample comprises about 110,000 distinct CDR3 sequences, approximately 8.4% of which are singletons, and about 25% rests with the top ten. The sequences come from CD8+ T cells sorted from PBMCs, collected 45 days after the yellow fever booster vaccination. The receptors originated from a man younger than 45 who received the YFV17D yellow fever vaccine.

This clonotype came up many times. The CDR3 DNA sequence: TGTGCCAGTAGTATCATGGCAGGGGACACTGAAGCTTTCTTT. Translated, it gives CASSIMAGDTEAFF. The chain has TRBV19 and TRBJ1-1; TRBD1 might be the D (6 bases). This CDR3 is 14 amino acids long. CDR1 and CDR2 (germline): LNHDA, SQIVND (reference sequence). The V end was cut by 3 bases, the J end by 3 bases, with 11 bases between.

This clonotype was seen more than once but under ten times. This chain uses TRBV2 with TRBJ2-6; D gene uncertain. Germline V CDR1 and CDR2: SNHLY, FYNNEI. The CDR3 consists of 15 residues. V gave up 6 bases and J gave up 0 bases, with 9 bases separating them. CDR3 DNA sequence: TGTGCCAGCAGAGTTGATACCTCTGGGGCCAACGTCCTGACTTTC. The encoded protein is CASRVDTSGANVLTF.

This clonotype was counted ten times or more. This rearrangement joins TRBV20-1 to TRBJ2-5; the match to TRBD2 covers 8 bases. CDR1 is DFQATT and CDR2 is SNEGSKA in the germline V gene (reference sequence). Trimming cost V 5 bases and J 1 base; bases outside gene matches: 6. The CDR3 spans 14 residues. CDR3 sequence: CSAGEREFQETQYF. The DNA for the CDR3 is TGCAGTGCTGGGGAGCGGGAGTTCCAAGAGACCCAGTACTTC.

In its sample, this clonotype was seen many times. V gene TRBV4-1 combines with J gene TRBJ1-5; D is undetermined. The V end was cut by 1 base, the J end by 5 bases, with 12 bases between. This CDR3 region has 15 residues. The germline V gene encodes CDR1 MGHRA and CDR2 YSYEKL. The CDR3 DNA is TGCGCCAGCAGCCAAGTAGGATGGGGAGATCAGCCCCAGCATTTT. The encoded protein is CASSQVGWGDQPQHF.

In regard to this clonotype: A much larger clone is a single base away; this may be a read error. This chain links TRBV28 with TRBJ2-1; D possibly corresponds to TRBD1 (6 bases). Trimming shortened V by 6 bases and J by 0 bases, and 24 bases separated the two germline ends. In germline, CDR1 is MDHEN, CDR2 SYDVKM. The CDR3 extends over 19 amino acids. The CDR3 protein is CASRTLIGTSLYSYNEQFF. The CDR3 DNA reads TGTGCCAGCAGGACCCTAATTGGGACATCCCTCTACTCCTACAATGAGCAGTTCTTC. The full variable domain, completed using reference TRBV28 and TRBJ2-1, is DVKVTQSSRYLVKRTGEKVFLECVQDMDHENMFWYRQDPGLGLRLIYFSYDVKMKEKGDIPEGYSVSREKKERFSLILESASTNQTSMYLCASRTLIGTSLYSYNEQFFGPGTRLTVL.

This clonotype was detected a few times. The CDR3 nucleotides read TGTGCCAGCAGCGTAGGTAGCGGGAGGGCGGGTGAGCAGTTCTTC. This translates into CASSVGSGRAGEQFF. The chain uses TRBV9 and TRBJ2-1; 11 nucleotides agree with TRBD2. The CDR3 covers 15 residues. The V segment lost 0 bases and the J segment 9 bases; nucleotides outside the gene matches: 5. The germline CDR1 and CDR2 sequences are SGDLS and YYNGEE.

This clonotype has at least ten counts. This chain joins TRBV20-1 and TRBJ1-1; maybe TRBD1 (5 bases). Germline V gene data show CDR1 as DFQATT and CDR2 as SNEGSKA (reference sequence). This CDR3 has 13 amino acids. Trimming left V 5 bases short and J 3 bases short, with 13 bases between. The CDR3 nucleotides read TGCAGTGCTGCGACAGACGACTACACTGAAGCTTTCTTT. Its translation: CSAATDDYTEAFF.

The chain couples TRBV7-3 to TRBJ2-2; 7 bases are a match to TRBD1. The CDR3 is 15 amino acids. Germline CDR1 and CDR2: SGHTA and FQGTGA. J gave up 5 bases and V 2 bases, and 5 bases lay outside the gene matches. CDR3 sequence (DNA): TGTGCCAGCAGCTTAGTAGGGGGCATAACCGGGGAGCTGTTTTTT. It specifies CASSLVGGITGELFF.

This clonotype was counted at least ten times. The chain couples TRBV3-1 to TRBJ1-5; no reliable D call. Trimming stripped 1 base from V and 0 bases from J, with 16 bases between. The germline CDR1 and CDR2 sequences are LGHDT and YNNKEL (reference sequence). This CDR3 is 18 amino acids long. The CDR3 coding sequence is TGTGCCAGCAGCCAAGGGCGGGCTGGGGTTTATAGCAATCAGCCCCAGCATTTT. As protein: CASSQGRAGVYSNQPQHF.

The CDR3 is CASSSSGQVNTEAFF. CDR3 nucleotide sequence: TGTGCCAGCAGCTCGAGCGGACAGGTGAACACTGAAGCTTTCTTT. The chain couples TRBV9 to TRBJ1-1; 7 bases match TRBD1. Germline assignment: CDR1 SGDLS and CDR2 YYNGEE. Trimming removed 4 bases from V and 0 bases from J; junction bases left unmatched: 6. The CDR3 has 15 residues.

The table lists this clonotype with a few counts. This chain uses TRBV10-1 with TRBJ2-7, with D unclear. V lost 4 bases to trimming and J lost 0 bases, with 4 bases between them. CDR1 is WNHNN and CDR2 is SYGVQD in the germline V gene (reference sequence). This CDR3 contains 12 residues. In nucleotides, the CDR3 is TGCGCCAGCAGTGGGGGCTCCTACGAGCAGTACTTC. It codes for CASSGGSYEQYF.

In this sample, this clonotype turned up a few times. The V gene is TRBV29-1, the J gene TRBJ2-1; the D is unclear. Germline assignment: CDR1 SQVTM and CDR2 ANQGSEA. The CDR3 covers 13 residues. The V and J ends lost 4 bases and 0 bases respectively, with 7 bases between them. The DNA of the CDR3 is TGCAGCGTTGTGCCTGGCTCCTACAATGAGCAGTTCTTC. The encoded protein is CSVVPGSYNEQFF.

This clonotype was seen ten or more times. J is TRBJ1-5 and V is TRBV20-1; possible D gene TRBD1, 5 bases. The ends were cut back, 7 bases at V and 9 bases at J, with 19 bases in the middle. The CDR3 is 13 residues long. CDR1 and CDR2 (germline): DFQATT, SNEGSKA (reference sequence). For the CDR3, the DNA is TGCAGTGTTGCACTAGAGGGGCCGGGGCCCCAGCATTTT. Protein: CSVALEGPGPQHF.

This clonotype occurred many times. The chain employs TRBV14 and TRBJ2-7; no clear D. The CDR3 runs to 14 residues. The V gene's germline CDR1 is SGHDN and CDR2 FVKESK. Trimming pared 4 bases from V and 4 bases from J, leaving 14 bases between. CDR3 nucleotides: TGTGCCAGCAGCCCCGGTATGGGTAGTTACGAGCAGTACTTC. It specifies CASSPGMGSYEQYF.

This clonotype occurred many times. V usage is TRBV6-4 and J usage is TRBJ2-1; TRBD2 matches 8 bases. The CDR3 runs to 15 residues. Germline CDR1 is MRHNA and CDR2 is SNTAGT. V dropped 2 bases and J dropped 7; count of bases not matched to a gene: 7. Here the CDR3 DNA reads TGTGCCAGCAGTGACAAAGCGGGAGTCTTTAATGAGCAGTTCTTC. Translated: CASSDKAGVFNEQFF.

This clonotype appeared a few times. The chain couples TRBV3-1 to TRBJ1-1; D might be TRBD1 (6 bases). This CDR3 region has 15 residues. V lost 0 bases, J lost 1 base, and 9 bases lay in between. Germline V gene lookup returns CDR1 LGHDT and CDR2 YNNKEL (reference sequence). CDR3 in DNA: TGTGCCAGCAGCCAAGACCAGGACAGGAACACTGAAGCTTTCTTT. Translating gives CASSQDQDRNTEAFF.

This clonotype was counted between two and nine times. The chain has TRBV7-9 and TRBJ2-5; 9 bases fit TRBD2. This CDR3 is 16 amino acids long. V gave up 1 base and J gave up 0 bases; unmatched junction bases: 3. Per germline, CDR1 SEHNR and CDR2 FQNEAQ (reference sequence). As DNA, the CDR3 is TGTGCCAGCAGCTTAGGGCAGCGGGAGGACCAAGAGACCCAGTACTTC. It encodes CASSLGQREDQETQYF.

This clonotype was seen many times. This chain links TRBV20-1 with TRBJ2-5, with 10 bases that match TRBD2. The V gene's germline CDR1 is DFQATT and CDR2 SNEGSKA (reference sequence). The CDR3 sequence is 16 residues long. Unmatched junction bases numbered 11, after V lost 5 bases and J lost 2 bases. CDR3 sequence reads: CSALTGTSVVQETQYF. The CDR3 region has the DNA TGCAGTGCTCTAACCGGGACTAGCGTAGTGCAAGAGACCCAGTACTTC.